A selection of T cell receptor beta chains follows, all from one sample in a study of patients and donors after allogeneic stem cell transplantation. A single record per CDR3 protein comes from TCRdb applying MiXCR to the RT-PCR reads. In the table there are 190,000 or so distinct CDR3 sequences, around 41% of which are singletons. The sequencing sample was made of blood, either unsorted or a sorted T cell fraction (not recorded which). The receptor source for this set is a human donor who was either an allogeneic HSCT recipient or a stem cell or donor lymphocyte infusion donor (not recorded which). It is not recorded whose cells these are; they may come from a transplant donor. CDR3s include the opening cysteine and the closing phenylalanine or tryptophan. The D gene is left open where the match is weak. Size is omitted from some rows. Given values are once, few, many or a class for expanded clones.

d_call	v_call	clone_size	j_call	cdr3_nt	cdr3_aa
.	TRBV4-2	.	TRBJ1-4	TGTGCCAGCAGCCTATACCCTCCAACTAATGAAAAACTGTTTTTT	CASSLYPPTNEKLFF
.	TRBV6-2/TRBV6-3	.	TRBJ1-2	TGTGCCAGCAGTTACCCGGACAGACTTAAGGGCTACACCTTC	CASSYPDRLKGYTF
.	TRBV20-1	.	TRBJ1-1	TGCAGTGCTGCCGACAGCCTGGGGAACACTGAAGCTTTCTTT	CSAADSLGNTEAFF
.	TRBV7-6	.	TRBJ1-1	TGTGCCAGCAGCCCGGGACCCTCCGGGGACACTGAAGCTTTCTTT	CASSPGPSGDTEAFF
TRBD1	TRBV18	few	TRBJ2-5	TGTGCCAGCTCACCAGGGACAGAAGAGACCCAGTACTTC	CASSPGTEETQYF
.	TRBV12-3/TRBV12-4	.	TRBJ1-3	TGTGCCAGCAGGTCCGACACCTCTGGAAACACCATATATTTT	CASRSDTSGNTIYF
.	TRBV7-9	.	TRBJ2-7	TGTGCCAGCAGCTTAAACAGGGCCTCCTACGAGCAGTACTTC	CASSLNRASYEQYF
.	TRBV15	few	TRBJ1-6	TGTGCCACCAGCATCGGAATCCAGGAAACACCCCTCCACTTT	CATSIGIQETPLHF
.	TRBV5-1	.	TRBJ1-6	TGCGCCAGCAGCTTGTTCCCAGGGAGGGAGGAAACCCTCCACTTT	CASSLFPGREETLHF
.	TRBV18	.	TRBJ2-5	TGTGCCAGCTCACCACTTGGCGCAGGGATGGAGACCCAGTACTTC	CASSPLGAGMETQYF
.	TRBV18	.	TRBJ1-1	TGTGCCAGCTCCGGACAGACGAACACTGAAGCTTTCTTT	CASSGQTNTEAFF
.	TRBV29-1	few	TRBJ1-2	TGCAGCGTTCTCGGGACGGACCTCTATGGCTACACCTTC	CSVLGTDLYGYTF
.	TRBV27	.	TRBJ2-7	TGTGCCAGCTCAGTGGGGAAAACCTACGAGCAGTACTTC	CASSVGKTYEQYF
.	TRBV7-9	few	TRBJ1-2	TGTGCCAGCAGCTTAGTGGCAGAGTATGGCTACACCTTC	CASSLVAEYGYTF
TRBD1	TRBV18	.	TRBJ2-1	TGTGCCAGCTCACCAAGGGGGCGAAATGAGCAGTTCTTC	CASSPRGRNEQFF
TRBD2	TRBV11-1	.	TRBJ2-5	TGTGCCAGCAGCCTTCCTCAGCGGGGGAGACAAGAGACCCAGTACTTC	CASSLPQRGRQETQYF
.	TRBV30	.	TRBJ1-3	TGTGCCTGGAGTGTACTAGCAAGCTCTGGAAACACCATATATTTT	CAWSVLASSGNTIYF
.	TRBV4-3	.	TRBJ1-6	TGCGCCAGCAGCCTCGGCGTAGGCTATAATTCACCCCTCCACTTT	CASSLGVGYNSPLHF
TRBD2	TRBV7-8	.	TRBJ2-3	TGTGCCAGCAGCTTATCCCGACTAGCGGGCCCCACAGATACGCAGTATTTT	CASSLSRLAGPTDTQYF
.	TRBV6-6	.	TRBJ2-7	TGTGCCAGCAGTCCCCTTGGGGGGCCCGCGGGGGAGCAGTACTTC	CASSPLGGPAGEQYF
TRBD2	TRBV10-3	few	TRBJ2-4	TGTGCCATCAGTGACCCTAGCGGGGGACTAGCCAAAAACATTCAGTACTTC	CAISDPSGGLAKNIQYF
TRBD1	TRBV6-2/TRBV6-3	many	TRBJ2-7	TGTGCCAGCAGTTTCACGATTGGACAGGGGGAGACCTACGAGCAGTACTTC	CASSFTIGQGETYEQYF
.	TRBV25-1	.	TRBJ1-2	TGTGCCAGCAGTGAGCCGGGACGCCGGGGACATGGCTACACCTTC	CASSEPGRRGHGYTF
.	TRBV9	few	TRBJ2-1	TGTGCCAGCAGCGTAGCTATGAGGGTTGGGGAGCAGTTCTTC	CASSVAMRVGEQFF
.	TRBV12-3/TRBV12-4	.	TRBJ1-4	TGTGCCAGCGCCCTAAGGTTTGAAAAACTGTTTTTT	CASALRFEKLFF
.	TRBV20-1	.	TRBJ1-5	TGCAGTGCTAGAAGGGACACACATGCCAATCAGCCCCAGCATTTT	CSARRDTHANQPQHF
.	TRBV20-1	few	TRBJ2-7	TGCAGTGCTATCCGGCCGCGTAGCTCCTACGAGCAGTACTTC	CSAIRPRSSYEQYF
.	TRBV10-3	.	TRBJ1-3	TGTGCCATCAGTGAGTCCGATCAGAAACGCTCTGGAAACACCATATATTTT	CAISESDQKRSGNTIYF
TRBD1	TRBV12-3/TRBV12-4	few	TRBJ1-1	TGTGCCAGCAGTCCCCGACAGGGGGCCCCTGAAGCTTTCTTT	CASSPRQGAPEAFF